This T cell receptor beta chain was identified in a study of cytomegalovirus exposure and HLA in healthy donors. Overall study findings and caveats: For cytomegalovirus status, the classifier reportedly gave diagnoses with high specificity and sensitivity. The HLA-A and HLA-B alleles of most subjects were reportedly predicted accurately from TCR beta sequences. One later analysis reportedly identified an Asian-associated ancestry cluster that showed fewer N-insertions than the approximately 670-donor mean. Another analysis was done later, and it associated 15,000 to 20,000 TCR beta sequences with HLA alleles at 0.05 false discovery rate.

Use of 60 Vbeta and 13 Jbeta primers characterized the PCR. Produced via immunoSEQ multiplex PCR; TCRdb's table is partial and in-frame only. Among more than 110,000 clones listed, around 80% were seen once. V lost 6 bases and J lost 1; bases outside the gene matches: 1. The V gene's germline CDR1 is LNHDA and CDR2 SQIVND (reference sequence). The CDR3 has 13 amino acids. Notes on this clone: The antigen remains undetermined.

The sequenced sample consisted of PBMCs. The source of this sequence is a man aged 35 to 55 in good health and CMV-seropositive. V and J are TRBV19 and TRBJ1-1, with 8 bases fitting TRBD1. The CDR3 loop is CASSRGPNTEAFF. In nucleotides, the CDR3 is TGTGCCAGTAGCAGGGGGCCGAACACTGAAGCTTTCTTT.